The 20 T cell receptor beta chains reported below all come from one sample, sequenced in a study of T cell repertoires in cytomegalovirus infection. TCRdb ran MiXCR on the reads and lists one entry per CDR3 protein. The sample has more than 90,000 distinct CDR3 sequences; around a tenth are singletons. These TCRs' antigens remain unknown. The sequencing sample was made of PBMCs, sequenced either directly or after in vitro stimulation (not recorded which). Receptor source: a human donor in good health (CMV status not recorded). Some clones in this sample may be carry-over from other donors' samples.

This clonotype was counted ten times or more. The CDR3 protein is CASSFLSYEQYF. The CDR3 bases are TGTGCCAGCAGCTTCCTTTCCTACGAGCAGTACTTC. This chain connects TRBV7-9 to TRBJ2-7; D uncertain. The CDR3 has 12 amino acids. Deletions cut 3 bases from V and 1 base from J, with 4 bases between. CDR1 and CDR2 from the germline V gene are SEHNR and FQNEAQ (reference sequence).

V is TRBV20-1 and J is TRBJ2-3, with TRBD2 identical over 10 bases. Germline values: CDR1 DFQATT, CDR2 SNEGSKA (reference sequence). This CDR3 spans 15 amino acids. The trim removed 4 bases at V and 6 bases at J, leaving 10 bases unmatched. In nucleotides, the CDR3 is TGCAGTGCTACCCGAGCGGGAGGGCCAGTCGATACGCAGTATTTT. It codes for CSATRAGGPVDTQYF.

The table lists this clonotype with many counts. The rearrangement links TRBV6-5 to TRBJ2-3; TRBD2 matches at 7 bases. V gave up 0 bases and J gave up 0 bases; unmatched junction bases: 6. Germline V gene sequence: CDR1 MNHEY, CDR2 SVGAGI. This CDR3 is 17 amino acids long. The CDR3 region has the DNA TGTGCCAGCAGTTACTCGAATAGCGGGTCTAGCACAGATACGCAGTATTTT. This encodes CASSYSNSGSSTDTQYF.

This clonotype has a handful of counts. The J gene is TRBJ2-7, the V gene TRBV29-1, with 9 nucleotides matching TRBD2. Trimming cost V 4 bases and J 0 bases; bases outside gene matches: 4. Germline V gene lookup returns CDR1 SQVTM and CDR2 ANQGSEA. The CDR3 totals 14 residues. The CDR3 region has the DNA TGCAGCGTTGCCTTTAGCGGGAGCTCCTACGAGCAGTACTTC. This encodes CSVAFSGSSYEQYF.

The genes are TRBV25-1 and TRBJ2-2; 7 bases match TRBD1. V trimming: 5 bases; J trimming: 4 bases; junction bases outside the gene matches: 4. The CDR3 is 14 amino acids. Germline CDR1 reads MGHDK; CDR2 reads SYGVNS. The CDR3 DNA follows: TGTGCCAGCAGTCTGACAGGGACCACCGGGGAGCTGTTTTTT. Encoded protein: CASSLTGTTGELFF.

At least ten counts were recorded for this clonotype. This chain links TRBV7-2 with TRBJ2-1; 11 nucleotides agree with TRBD2. Germline V CDR1 and CDR2: SGHTA, FQGNSA. The CDR3 contains 15 residues. Trimming at V came to 2 bases and at J to 6 bases, leaving 3 bases not matched to a gene. CDR3 DNA sequence: TGTGCCAGCAGCTTAATTCTAGCGGGAGGCAATGAGCAGTTCTTC. Translation: CASSLILAGGNEQFF. Supplemented by reference TRBV7-2 and TRBJ2-1, the full variable domain reads GAGVSQSPSNKVTEKGKDVELRCDPISGHTALYWYRQSLGQGLEFLIYFQGNSAPDKSGLPSDRFSAERTGGSVSTLTIQRTQQEDSAVYLCASSLILAGGNEQFFGPGTRLTVL.

CDR3: CASSLAGEESEKLFF. Written as DNA, the CDR3 is TGTGCCAGCAGCTTAGCCGGGGAAGAAAGTGAAAAACTGTTTTTT. This sequence joins TRBV7-9 and TRBJ1-4; D uncertain. From germline, CDR1 is SEHNR and CDR2 FQNEAQ (reference sequence). Trimming pared 0 bases from V and 7 bases from J, leaving 12 bases between. There are 15 residues in the CDR3.

This clonotype was recorded at least ten times. The chain couples TRBV7-9 to TRBJ1-5; 7 nucleotides line up with TRBD1. The germline gives CDR1 SEHNR, CDR2 FQNEAQ (reference sequence). The CDR3 is 13 residues long. Unmatched junction bases numbered 5, after V lost 7 bases and J lost 5 bases. The CDR3 spells CASTLTGDQPQHF. Written as DNA, the CDR3 is TGTGCCAGCACCCTAACAGGGGATCAGCCCCAGCATTTT.

This chain connects TRBV5-1 to TRBJ2-7; 7 bases line up with TRBD1. The length of the CDR3 is 15 residues. Germline-derived CDR1 and CDR2 are SGHRS and YFSETQ. V shed 0 bases and J 0 bases; nucleotides not matched to a gene: 3. Here the CDR3 reads CASSLGAGGSYEQYF. The CDR3 region has the DNA TGCGCCAGCAGCTTGGGGGCAGGGGGCTCCTACGAGCAGTACTTC.

V usage is TRBV30 and J usage is TRBJ1-2; 7 nucleotides agree with TRBD1. The length of the CDR3 is 13 residues. In germline, CDR1 is GTSNPN, CDR2 SVGIG (reference sequence). V shed 5 bases and J 6 bases; nucleotides not matched to a gene: 9. The CDR3: CAWGPGQAHGYTF. The CDR3 coding sequence is TGTGCCTGGGGCCCTGGACAGGCCCATGGCTACACCTTC.

This clonotype appeared many times. The chain couples TRBV7-2 to TRBJ2-1; the D is unclear. CDR1 is SGHTA and CDR2 is FQGNSA in the germline V gene. This CDR3 is built from 13 residues. V was pared by 5 bases and J by 5 bases, with 10 bases between. The CDR3 is CASSQPGNNEQFF. Here the CDR3 DNA reads TGTGCCAGCAGCCAACCGGGCAACAATGAGCAGTTCTTC.

The rearrangement joins TRBV7-2 to TRBJ1-3; D unclear. Trimming stripped 2 bases from V and 1 base from J, with 12 bases between. This CDR3 comprises 16 residues. CDR1 and CDR2 (germline): SGHTA, FQGNSA. The CDR3 sequence: CASSLITGSSGNTIYF. The CDR3, as DNA: TGTGCCAGCAGCTTAATCACGGGCAGTTCTGGAAACACCATATATTTT.

The sample holds many counts of this clonotype. The chain carries TRBV5-5 and TRBJ2-7; no clear D. This CDR3 contains 15 residues. Germline V gene sequence: CDR1 SGHKS, CDR2 YYEKEE (reference sequence). V was pared by 4 bases and J by 2 bases, with 16 bases between. CDR3 loop: CASSPRAPTPYEQYF. As DNA, the CDR3 is TGTGCCAGCAGCCCCCGGGCCCCTACGCCCTACGAGCAGTACTTC.

CDR3 DNA: TGCAGCGTTGAAGGCCTCCCGGGACAGGGAATAAACATTCAGTACTTC. As protein: CSVEGLPGQGINIQYF. V and J are TRBV29-1 and TRBJ2-4; 9 nucleotides align to TRBD1. J lost 6 bases, V lost 1 base, and 10 bases had no gene match. Germline assignment: CDR1 SQVTM and CDR2 ANQGSEA. The CDR3 runs 16 residues.

This clonotype was found a few times. This chain uses TRBV28 with TRBJ2-1; no clear D. The germline V gene encodes CDR1 MDHEN and CDR2 SYDVKM. Trimming stripped 6 bases from V and 4 bases from J, with 19 bases between. The CDR3 spans 16 residues. CDR3 DNA: TGTGCCAGCAGATTACACCCAGCGTTAGGGTACAATGAGCAGTTCTTC. Encoded protein: CASRLHPALGYNEQFF.

The V gene is TRBV2, the J gene TRBJ1-6, with 7 bases fitting TRBD1. There are 12 residues in the CDR3. CDR1 and CDR2 (germline): SNHLY, FYNNEI. V lost 6 bases and J lost 10; bases outside the gene matches: 3. The CDR3 DNA reads as TGTGCCAGCAGCCAGGGGGGATCACCCCTCCACTTT. It specifies CASSQGGSPLHF.

The DNA of the CDR3 is TGTGCCAGCCATGGCAAGGCGGGAGGGCCGGAGAGATACCAGACCCAGTACTTC. Residues: CASHGKAGGPERYQTQYF. The chain combines TRBV14 with TRBJ2-5; 9 bases are shared with TRBD2. The CDR3 runs to 18 residues. V lost 8 bases, J lost 6 bases, and 22 bases stayed unmatched. From germline, CDR1 is SGHDN and CDR2 FVKESK.

To note about this clonotype: One junction end does not reproduce the germline sequence, and a read error may be involved. The V call is TRBV7-6, the J call TRBJ2-5; tentatively, D is TRBD1 (7 bases). The length of the CDR3 is 16 residues. The V gene's germline CDR1 is SGHVS and CDR2 FNYEAQ. The CDR3 here is CASSRGPGGPQETQYF. For the CDR3, the DNA is TGTGCTAGCAGCCGGGGCCCAGGGGGGCCCCAAGAGACCCAGTACTTC.

The table lists this clonotype with a few counts. The rearrangement links TRBV19 to TRBJ2-1; 7 bases are shared with TRBD2. The CDR3 has 15 residues. The germline V gene encodes CDR1 LNHDA and CDR2 SQIVND (reference sequence). V was pared by 5 bases and J by 3 bases, with 7 bases of the junction left unmatched. The CDR3 here is CASSRDGTNYNEQFF. The CDR3 DNA is TGTGCCAGTAGTCGAGATGGGACTAACTACAATGAGCAGTTCTTC.

About this clonotype: A much larger clone differs from this one at a single base, so this may be a read error. This chain links TRBV6-8 with TRBJ2-7; maybe TRBD1 (5 bases). The CDR3 is 14 residues long. CDR1 is MNHGY, CDR2 SAAAGT, per germline. The CDR3 DNA is TGTGACAGCAGTTACTCACCCTTAGGGGACGAGCAGTACTTC. Its translation is CDSSYSPLGDEQYF.